Below are 14 T cell receptor beta chains sequenced from a single sample in a study of blood T cell repertoires in COVID-19. Generated by immunoSEQ multiplex PCR, the TCRdb table keeps only in-frame clones and is missing some. The sample shows about 120,000 clones, 90% of them seen only once. Source material: peripheral blood. These receptors were collected from a man aged 45-65 years with active COVID-19.

This chain joins TRBV11-3 and TRBJ2-1; D gene ambiguous. The V gene lost 5 bases and the J gene lost 10 bases, with 15 bases spanning the gap. The germline CDR1 and CDR2 sequences are SGHNT and YENEEA. The CDR3 is 13 residues long. CDR3 region: CASSAPQAPEQFF. Written as DNA, the CDR3 is TGTGCCAGCAGCGCCCCGCAGGCCCCGGAGCAGTTCTTC.

The CDR3 sequence: CAWDFQRASTGYGYTF. The CDR3 nucleotides read TGTGCCTGGGATTTTCAGAGGGCTTCGACGGGCTATGGCTACACCTTC. The chain links TRBV30 to TRBJ1-2; D remains unclear. The V end lost 5 bases, the J end lost 4 bases, and 23 bases lay between the germline ends. CDR1 and CDR2 from the germline V gene are GTSNPN and SVGIG (reference sequence). The CDR3 spans 16 residues.

The rearrangement joins TRBV5-1 to TRBJ1-2; TRBD1 matches 8 bases. This CDR3 is built from 13 residues. Trimming cost V 4 bases and J 6 bases; bases outside gene matches: 5. CDR1 is SGHRS, CDR2 YFSETQ, per germline. The CDR3 loop is CASSPGTGNGYTF. In DNA, the CDR3 is TGCGCCAGCAGCCCCGGGACAGGCAATGGCTACACCTTC. The variable domain in full, completed from reference TRBV5-1 and TRBJ1-2, reads KAGVTQTPRYLIKTRGQQVTLSCSPISGHRSVSWYQQTPGQGLQFLFEYFSETQRNKGNFPGRFSGRQFSNSRSEMNVSTLELGDSALYLCASSPGTGNGYTFGSGTRLTVV.

J is TRBJ1-4 and V is TRBV6-1; D gene ambiguous. Germline V gene data show CDR1 as MNHNS and CDR2 as SASEGT. CDR3 length: 18 amino acids. V was shortened by 4 bases and J by 3 bases, with 21 bases between the two germline ends. This chain's CDR3 is CASSVGTLRIGSNEKLFF. The CDR3 DNA follows: TGTGCCAGCAGTGTCGGAACGCTTAGGATCGGGTCTAATGAAAAACTGTTTTTT.

The chain combines TRBV5-4 with TRBJ1-1; D gene uncertain. V was pared by 4 bases and J by 1 base, with 11 bases between. From germline, CDR1 is SGHNT and CDR2 YYREEE (reference sequence). The CDR3 is 14 amino acids. Here the CDR3 DNA reads TGTGCCAGCAGCGCCACACACGCGAACACTGAAGCTTTCTTT. It is translated as CASSATHANTEAFF. Using reference TRBV5-4 and TRBJ1-1 for the parts outside the CDR3, the full variable domain is ETGVTQSPTHLIKTRGQQVTLRCSSQSGHNTVSWYQQALGQGPQFIFQYYREEENGRGNFPPRFSGLQFPNYSSELNVNALELDDSALYLCASSATHANTEAFFGQGTRLTVV.

This chain joins TRBV2 and TRBJ1-3; D is perhaps TRBD1 (5 bases). With 5 bases removed from V and 0 bases from J, the gap between germline ends came to 14 bases. CDR1 is SNHLY, CDR2 FYNNEI, per germline. The CDR3 consists of 16 residues. Here the CDR3 reads CASSPFGRGSGNTIYF. In nucleotides, the CDR3 is TGTGCCAGCAGTCCCTTCGGGAGGGGCTCTGGAAACACCATATATTTT. Full variable domain (remainder filled in from reference TRBV2 and TRBJ1-3): EPEVTQTPSHQVTQMGQEVILRCVPISNHLYFYWYRQILGQKVEFLVSFYNNEISEKSEIFDDQFSVERPDGSNFTLKIRSTKLEDSAMYFCASSPFGRGSGNTIYFGEGSWLTVV.

The CDR3 loop reads CASSPARDNEQFF. In DNA form, the CDR3 reads TGTGCCAGCTCACCAGCCCGGGACAATGAGCAGTTCTTC. This chain connects TRBV18 to TRBJ2-1; D unresolved. Looked up from germline, CDR1 is KGHSH and CDR2 is LQKENI. The CDR3 is 13 amino acids. The V and J ends lost 2 bases and 5 bases respectively, with 7 bases between them.

Of note for this clone: At the DNA level, this CDR3 is encoded by other sequences in the same sample as well. V and J are TRBV7-2 and TRBJ2-7, with 10 nucleotides matching TRBD2. The germline CDR1 and CDR2 sequences are SGHTA and FQGNSA. J lost 6 bases, V lost 1 base, and 9 bases had no gene match. The CDR3 is 16 amino acids. The chain's CDR3 is CASSLGLAGARGEQYF. The DNA of the CDR3 is TGTGCCAGCAGCTTAGGGCTAGCGGGGGCCCGAGGCGAGCAGTACTTC.

The J gene is TRBJ2-3, the V gene TRBV6-5; 10 nucleotides agree with TRBD1. The germline V gene encodes CDR1 MNHEY and CDR2 SVGAGI. Losses at the gene ends were 10 bases for V and 4 bases for J; bases not matched to a gene: 8. This CDR3 is 14 amino acids long. In nucleotides, the CDR3 is TGTGCCACAGACCGGGACAGGGGCCCAGATACGCAGTATTTT. Translated: CATDRDRGPDTQYF.

This chain connects TRBV6-5 to TRBJ1-4, with D possibly being TRBD1 (6 bases). Trimming took off 6 bases at V and 7 bases at J, with 18 bases between the two ends. The V gene's germline CDR1 is MNHEY and CDR2 SVGAGI. This CDR3 comprises 15 residues. The CDR3 bases are TGTGCCAGCAGCTACGGGGGGGGGCTGACTGAAAAACTGTTTTTT. This codes for CASSYGGGLTEKLFF.

The chain recombines TRBV9 with TRBJ2-5; D possibly corresponds to TRBD2 (7 bases). Germline assignment: CDR1 SGDLS and CDR2 YYNGEE. The ends were cut back, 0 bases at V and 5 bases at J, with 11 bases in the middle. CDR3 length equals 14 residues. This CDR3 reads CASSVEGGPETQYF. The CDR3 DNA reads TGTGCCAGCAGCGTAGAGGGGGGGCCCGAGACCCAGTACTTC.

The chain uses TRBV7-8 and TRBJ1-5; D is perhaps TRBD1 (6 bases). Germline V gene data show CDR1 as SGHVS and CDR2 as FQNEAQ. The CDR3 length is 16 residues. Trimming removed 6 bases at V and 4 bases at J, with 19 bases between. The CDR3 protein is CASSPGIGQYNQPQHF. CDR3 DNA sequence: TGTGCCAGCAGTCCAGGTATCGGACAGTATAATCAGCCCCAGCATTTT.

This clone showed up just a few times. The chain joins TRBV10-3 to TRBJ2-3; 9 nucleotides agree with TRBD1. CDR3 length: 14 amino acids. The ends lost 10 bases at V and 3 bases at J; junction bases unmatched: 8. Germline V lookup: CDR1 ENHRY, CDR2 SYGVKD. Written as DNA, the CDR3 is TGTGCCAGCGGGACAGGGTTGGAGACAGATACGCAGTATTTT. Protein product: CASGTGLETDTQYF.

The chain carries TRBV20-1 and TRBJ1-4, with a possible D match to TRBD1 (5 bases). Germline V gene sequence: CDR1 DFQATT, CDR2 SNEGSKA (reference sequence). This CDR3 has 11 residues. CDR3: CQGDGDEKLFF. The DNA of the CDR3 is TGCCAGGGCGATGGGGATGAAAAACTGTTTTTT.